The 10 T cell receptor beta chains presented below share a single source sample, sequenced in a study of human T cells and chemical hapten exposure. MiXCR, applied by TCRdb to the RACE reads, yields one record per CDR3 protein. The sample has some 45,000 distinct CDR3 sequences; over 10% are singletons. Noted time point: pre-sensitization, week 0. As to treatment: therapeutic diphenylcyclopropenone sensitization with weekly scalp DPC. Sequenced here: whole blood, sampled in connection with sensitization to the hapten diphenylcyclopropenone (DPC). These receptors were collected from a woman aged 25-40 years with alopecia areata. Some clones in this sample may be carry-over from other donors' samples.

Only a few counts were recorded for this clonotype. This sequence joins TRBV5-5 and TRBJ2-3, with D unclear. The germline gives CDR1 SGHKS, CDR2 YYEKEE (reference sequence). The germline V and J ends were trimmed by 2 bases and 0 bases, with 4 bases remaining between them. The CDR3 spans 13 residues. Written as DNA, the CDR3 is TGTGCCAGCAGCTTCCCGAGCACAGATACGCAGTATTTT. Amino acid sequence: CASSFPSTDTQYF.

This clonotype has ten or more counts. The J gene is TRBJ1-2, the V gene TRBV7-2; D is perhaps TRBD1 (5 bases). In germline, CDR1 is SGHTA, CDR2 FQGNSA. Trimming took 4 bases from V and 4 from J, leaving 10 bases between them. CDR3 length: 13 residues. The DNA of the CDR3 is TGTGCCAGCAGCTCCGGGGCTGTCTATGGCTACACCTTC. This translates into CASSSGAVYGYTF.

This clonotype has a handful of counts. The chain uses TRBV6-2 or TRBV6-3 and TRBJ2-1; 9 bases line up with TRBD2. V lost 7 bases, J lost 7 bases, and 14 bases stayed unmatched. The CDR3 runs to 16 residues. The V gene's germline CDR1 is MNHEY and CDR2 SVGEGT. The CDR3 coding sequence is TGTGCCAGCATTCCCCTCGCGGGAGGGGCCCCTAATGAGCAGTTCTTC. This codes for CASIPLAGGAPNEQFF.

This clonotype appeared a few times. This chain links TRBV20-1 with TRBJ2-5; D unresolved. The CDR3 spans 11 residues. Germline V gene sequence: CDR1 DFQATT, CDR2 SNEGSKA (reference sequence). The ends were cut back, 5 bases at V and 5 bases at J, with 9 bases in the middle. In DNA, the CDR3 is TGCAGTGCTCGGTTATACGAGACCCAGTACTTC. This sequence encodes CSARLYETQYF.

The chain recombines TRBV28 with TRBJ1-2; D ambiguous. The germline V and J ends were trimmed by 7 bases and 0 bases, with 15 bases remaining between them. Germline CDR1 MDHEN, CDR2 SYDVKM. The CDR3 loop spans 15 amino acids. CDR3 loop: CASTPGGFPNYGYTF. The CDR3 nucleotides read TGTGCCAGCACCCCTGGCGGGTTCCCTAACTATGGCTACACCTTC.

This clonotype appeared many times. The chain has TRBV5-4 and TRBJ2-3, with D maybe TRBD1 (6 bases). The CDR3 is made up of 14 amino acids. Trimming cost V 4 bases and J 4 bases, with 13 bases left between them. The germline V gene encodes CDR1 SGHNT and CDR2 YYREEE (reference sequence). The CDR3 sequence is CASSVQGGPDTQYF. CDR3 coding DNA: TGTGCCAGCAGCGTACAGGGTGGGCCAGATACGCAGTATTTT.

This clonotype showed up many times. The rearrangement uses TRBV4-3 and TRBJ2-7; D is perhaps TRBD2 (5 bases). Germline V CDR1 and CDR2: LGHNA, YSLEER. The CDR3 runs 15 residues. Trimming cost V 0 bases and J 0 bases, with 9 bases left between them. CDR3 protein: CASSQEGATSYEQYF. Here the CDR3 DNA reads TGCGCCAGCAGCCAAGAGGGAGCTACCTCCTACGAGCAGTACTTC.

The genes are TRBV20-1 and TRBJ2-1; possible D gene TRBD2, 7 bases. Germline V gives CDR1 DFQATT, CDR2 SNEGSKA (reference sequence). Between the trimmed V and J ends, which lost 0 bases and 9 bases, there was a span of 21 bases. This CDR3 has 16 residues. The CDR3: CSARDTGRGGTFEQFF. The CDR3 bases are TGCAGTGCTAGAGATACAGGAAGGGGGGGGACCTTTGAGCAGTTCTTC.

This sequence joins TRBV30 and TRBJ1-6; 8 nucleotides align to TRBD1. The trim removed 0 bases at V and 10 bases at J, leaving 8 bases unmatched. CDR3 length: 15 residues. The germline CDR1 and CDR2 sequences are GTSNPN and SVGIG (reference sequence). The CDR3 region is CAWSVLSTGDSPLHF. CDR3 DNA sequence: TGTGCCTGGAGTGTACTTTCGACAGGGGACTCACCCCTCCACTTT.

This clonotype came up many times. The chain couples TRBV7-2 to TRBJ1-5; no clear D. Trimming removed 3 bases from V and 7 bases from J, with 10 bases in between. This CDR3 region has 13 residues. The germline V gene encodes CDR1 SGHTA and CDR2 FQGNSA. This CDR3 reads CASSFNPGQPQHF. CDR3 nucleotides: TGTGCCAGCAGCTTTAACCCTGGCCAGCCCCAGCATTTT.